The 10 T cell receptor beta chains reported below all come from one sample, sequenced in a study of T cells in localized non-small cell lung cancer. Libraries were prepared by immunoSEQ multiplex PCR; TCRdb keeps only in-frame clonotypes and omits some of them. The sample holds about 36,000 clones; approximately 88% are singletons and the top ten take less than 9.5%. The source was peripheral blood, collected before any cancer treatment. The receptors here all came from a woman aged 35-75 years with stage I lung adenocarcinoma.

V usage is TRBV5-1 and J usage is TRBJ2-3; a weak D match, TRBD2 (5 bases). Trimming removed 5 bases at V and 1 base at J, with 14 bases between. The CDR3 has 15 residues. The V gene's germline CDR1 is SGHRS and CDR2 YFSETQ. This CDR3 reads CASSPRTDRTDTQYF. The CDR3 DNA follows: TGCGCCAGCAGTCCGAGGACTGACCGCACAGATACGCAGTATTTT.

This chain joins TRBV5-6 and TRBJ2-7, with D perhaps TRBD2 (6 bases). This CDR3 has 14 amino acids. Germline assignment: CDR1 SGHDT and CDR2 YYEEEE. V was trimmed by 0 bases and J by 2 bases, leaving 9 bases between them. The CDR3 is CASSLGGVTYEQYF. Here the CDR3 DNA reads TGTGCCAGCAGCTTGGGCGGGGTCACCTACGAGCAGTACTTC.

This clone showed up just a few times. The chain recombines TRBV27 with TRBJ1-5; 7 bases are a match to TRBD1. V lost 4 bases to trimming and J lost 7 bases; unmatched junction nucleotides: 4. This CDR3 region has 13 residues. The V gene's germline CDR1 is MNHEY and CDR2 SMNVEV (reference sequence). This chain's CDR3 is CASSYRGGQPQHF. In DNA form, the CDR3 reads TGTGCCAGCAGTTACAGGGGCGGACAGCCCCAGCATTTT.

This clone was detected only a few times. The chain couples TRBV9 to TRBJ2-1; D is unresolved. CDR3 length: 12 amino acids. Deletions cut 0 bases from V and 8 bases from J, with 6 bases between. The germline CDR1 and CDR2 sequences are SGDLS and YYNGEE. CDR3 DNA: TGTGCCAGCAGCGTAGGACCCGATGAGCAGTTCTTC. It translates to CASSVGPDEQFF.

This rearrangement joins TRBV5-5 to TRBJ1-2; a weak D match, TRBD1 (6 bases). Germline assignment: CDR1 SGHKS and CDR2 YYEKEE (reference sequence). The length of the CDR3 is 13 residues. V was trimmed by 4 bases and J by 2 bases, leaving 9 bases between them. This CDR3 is CASSRGQNYGYTF. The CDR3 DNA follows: TGTGCCAGCAGCCGTGGACAGAACTATGGCTACACCTTC.

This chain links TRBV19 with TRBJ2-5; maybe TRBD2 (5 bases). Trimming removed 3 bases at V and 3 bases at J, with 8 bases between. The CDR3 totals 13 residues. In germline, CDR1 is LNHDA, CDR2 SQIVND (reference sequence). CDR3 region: CASSIEGKETQYF. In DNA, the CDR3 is TGTGCCAGTAGTATTGAGGGCAAAGAGACCCAGTACTTC.

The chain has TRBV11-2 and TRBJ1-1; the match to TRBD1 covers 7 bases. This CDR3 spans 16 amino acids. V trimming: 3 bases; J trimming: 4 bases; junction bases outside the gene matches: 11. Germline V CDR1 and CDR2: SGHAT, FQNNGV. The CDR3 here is CASSFPRQGARTEAFF. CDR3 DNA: TGTGCCAGCAGCTTCCCTAGACAGGGAGCACGCACTGAAGCTTTCTTT.

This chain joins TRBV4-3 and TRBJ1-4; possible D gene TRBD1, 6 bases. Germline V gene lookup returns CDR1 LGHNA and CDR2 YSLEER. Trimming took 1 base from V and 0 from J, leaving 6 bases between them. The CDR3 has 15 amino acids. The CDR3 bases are TGCGCCAGCAGCCAAGCAGGGGCAACTAATGAAAAACTGTTTTTT. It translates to CASSQAGATNEKLFF.

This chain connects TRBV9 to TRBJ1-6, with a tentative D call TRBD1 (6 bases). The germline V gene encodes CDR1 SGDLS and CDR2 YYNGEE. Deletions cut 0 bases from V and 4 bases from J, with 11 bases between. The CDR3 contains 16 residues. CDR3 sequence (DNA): TGTGCCAGCAGCGTAGACGGGGGCCGGTATAATTCACCCCTCCACTTT. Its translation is CASSVDGGRYNSPLHF. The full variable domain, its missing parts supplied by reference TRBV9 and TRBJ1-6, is DSGVTQTPKHLITATGQRVTLRCSPRSGDLSVYWYQQSLDQGLQFLIQYYNGEERAKGNILERFSAQQFPDLHSELNLSSLELGDSALYFCASSVDGGRYNSPLHFGNGTRLTVT.

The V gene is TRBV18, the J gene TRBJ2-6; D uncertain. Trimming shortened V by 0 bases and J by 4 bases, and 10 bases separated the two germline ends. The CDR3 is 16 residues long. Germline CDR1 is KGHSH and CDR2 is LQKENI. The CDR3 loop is CASSPPALTGANVLTF. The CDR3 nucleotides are TGTGCCAGCTCACCACCTGCACTAACGGGGGCCAACGTCCTGACTTTC.